A single sample is the source of the 2 T cell receptor beta chains below, sequenced in a study of shared clonotypes between healthy human individuals. The protocol was immunoSEQ multiplex PCR, while the TCRdb copy is restricted to in-frame clones and leaves out a portion. The table lists some 1,400,000 clones, roughly 95% of them singletons. The material sequenced was naive CD4+ T cells sorted from blood. This sample's subset: CD45RA+ positively selected. All receptors derive from a man under 40 in good health.

The chain couples TRBV7-6 to TRBJ2-5, with 11 bases that match TRBD1. This CDR3 has 14 residues. Germline V gene data show CDR1 as SGHVS and CDR2 as FNYEAQ. The J segment lost 2 bases and the V segment lost 5 bases, leaving 1 base of the junction unmatched. The CDR3 protein is CASSRDRGQETQYF. The CDR3, as DNA: TGTGCCAGCAGCCGGGACAGGGGGCAAGAGACCCAGTACTTC. Complete variable domain (other parts from reference TRBV7-6 and TRBJ2-5): GAGVSQSPRYKVTKRGQDVALRCDPISGHVSLYWYRQALGQGPEFLTYFNYEAQQDKSGLPNDRFSAERPEGSISTLTIQRTEQRDSAMYRCASSRDRGQETQYFGPGTRLLVL.

This clone has just one count. The gene calls are TRBV27 and TRBJ1-1; 8 bases agree with TRBD1. V lost 5 bases to trimming and J lost 8 bases; unmatched junction nucleotides: 13. This CDR3 has 15 amino acids. Germline V gene lookup returns CDR1 MNHEY and CDR2 SMNVEV (reference sequence). Written as DNA, the CDR3 is TGTGCCAGCAGTCCCGGGACAGGCTTCAGGGTGGAAGCTTTCTTT. Translating gives CASSPGTGFRVEAFF.